Given below is one TCR beta chain in context. What it recognizes is unknown. Researchers ran the PCR with 60 Vbeta and 13 Jbeta primers. Per the study methods: A later analysis counted 65 million to 90 million unique TCR beta chains, some 12 million shared. The table came from immunoSEQ multiplex PCR; TCRdb's copy has only in-frame clones and leaves some out. The V and J calls and clone size were taken over from that table, and D and trimming were inferred from the DNA. Among roughly 140,000 clones, around 79% were seen once, and the ten largest hold about 1.7%. The sample originates from a study of cytomegalovirus exposure and HLA in healthy donors. Overall study context: An analysis done earlier identified some 120 million unique TCR beta sequences from about 179 million T cells.

Germline loops: CDR1 SGDLS, CDR2 YYNGEE. The CDR3 covers 14 residues. V lost 4 bases and J 0 bases, leaving 11 bases between the germline ends. Findings of the study overall: Evidence from a later analysis indicated that most CMV-associated TCR beta chains looked HLA-restricted.

The sequencing input was PBMCs. The chain couples TRBV9 to TRBJ2-7; D perhaps matches TRBD1 (5 bases). This TCR came from a woman in her 30s in good health and CMV-seronegative. The CDR3 DNA is TGTGCCAGCAGCCCGCCGACAGACTCCTACGAGCAGTACTTC. Translated: CASSPPTDSYEQYF.